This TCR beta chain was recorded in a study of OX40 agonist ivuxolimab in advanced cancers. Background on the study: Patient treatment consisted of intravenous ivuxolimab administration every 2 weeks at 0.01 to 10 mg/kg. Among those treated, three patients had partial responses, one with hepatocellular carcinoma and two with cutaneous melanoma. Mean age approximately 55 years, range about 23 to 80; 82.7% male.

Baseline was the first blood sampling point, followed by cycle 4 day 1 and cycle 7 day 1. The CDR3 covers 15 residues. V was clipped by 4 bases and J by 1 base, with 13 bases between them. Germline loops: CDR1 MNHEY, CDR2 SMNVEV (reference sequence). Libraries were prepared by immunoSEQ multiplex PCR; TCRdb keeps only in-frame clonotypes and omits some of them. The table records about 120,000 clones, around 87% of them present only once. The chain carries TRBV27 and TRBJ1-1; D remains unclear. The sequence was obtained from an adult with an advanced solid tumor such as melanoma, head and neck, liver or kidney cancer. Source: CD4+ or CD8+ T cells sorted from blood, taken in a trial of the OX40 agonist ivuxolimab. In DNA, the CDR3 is TGTGCCAGCAGTTCCTTGACTGGACGGAACACTGAAGCTTTCTTT. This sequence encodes CASSSLTGRNTEAFF.